This T cell receptor (beta chain) was recorded in a study of T cell responses to AZD1222 COVID-19 vaccine. A remark on this clone: Its antigen is still unknown.

Regarding the study as a whole: The number of AZD1222 recipients seropositive at baseline was only five or six. Spike-wide vaccine-associated CD4 TCRs dominated at 160-218 and 743-854. Reportedly, nearly half of unique spike TCRs recognized epitopes outside B.1.351/B.1.1.7 mutations.

The germline V gene has CDR1 LNHDA and CDR2 SQIVND (reference sequence). This CDR3 spans 16 amino acids. Trimming cost V 4 bases and J 3 bases; bases outside gene matches: 5. Only in-frame clones appear in the TCRdb table, and some are missing; sequencing was by immunoSEQ multiplex PCR. The sample has around 120,000 clones; around nine tenths are singletons. This receptor was identified in an adult in good health. This rearrangement joins TRBV19 to TRBJ1-5; TRBD1 agrees at 11 bases. The sample consisted of peripheral blood, taken on day 0 of AZD1222 vaccination. The CDR3 protein is CASSSLGQGDNQPQHF. CDR3 bases: TGTGCCAGTAGTAGCCTGGGACAGGGGGACAATCAGCCCCAGCATTTT. Filled out from reference TRBV19 and TRBJ1-5, the complete variable domain reads DGGITQSPKYLFRKEGQNVTLSCEQNLNHDAMYWYRQDPGQGLRLIYYSQIVNDFQKGDIAEGYSVSREKKESFPLTVTSAQKNPTAFYLCASSSLGQGDNQPQHFGDGTRLSIL.